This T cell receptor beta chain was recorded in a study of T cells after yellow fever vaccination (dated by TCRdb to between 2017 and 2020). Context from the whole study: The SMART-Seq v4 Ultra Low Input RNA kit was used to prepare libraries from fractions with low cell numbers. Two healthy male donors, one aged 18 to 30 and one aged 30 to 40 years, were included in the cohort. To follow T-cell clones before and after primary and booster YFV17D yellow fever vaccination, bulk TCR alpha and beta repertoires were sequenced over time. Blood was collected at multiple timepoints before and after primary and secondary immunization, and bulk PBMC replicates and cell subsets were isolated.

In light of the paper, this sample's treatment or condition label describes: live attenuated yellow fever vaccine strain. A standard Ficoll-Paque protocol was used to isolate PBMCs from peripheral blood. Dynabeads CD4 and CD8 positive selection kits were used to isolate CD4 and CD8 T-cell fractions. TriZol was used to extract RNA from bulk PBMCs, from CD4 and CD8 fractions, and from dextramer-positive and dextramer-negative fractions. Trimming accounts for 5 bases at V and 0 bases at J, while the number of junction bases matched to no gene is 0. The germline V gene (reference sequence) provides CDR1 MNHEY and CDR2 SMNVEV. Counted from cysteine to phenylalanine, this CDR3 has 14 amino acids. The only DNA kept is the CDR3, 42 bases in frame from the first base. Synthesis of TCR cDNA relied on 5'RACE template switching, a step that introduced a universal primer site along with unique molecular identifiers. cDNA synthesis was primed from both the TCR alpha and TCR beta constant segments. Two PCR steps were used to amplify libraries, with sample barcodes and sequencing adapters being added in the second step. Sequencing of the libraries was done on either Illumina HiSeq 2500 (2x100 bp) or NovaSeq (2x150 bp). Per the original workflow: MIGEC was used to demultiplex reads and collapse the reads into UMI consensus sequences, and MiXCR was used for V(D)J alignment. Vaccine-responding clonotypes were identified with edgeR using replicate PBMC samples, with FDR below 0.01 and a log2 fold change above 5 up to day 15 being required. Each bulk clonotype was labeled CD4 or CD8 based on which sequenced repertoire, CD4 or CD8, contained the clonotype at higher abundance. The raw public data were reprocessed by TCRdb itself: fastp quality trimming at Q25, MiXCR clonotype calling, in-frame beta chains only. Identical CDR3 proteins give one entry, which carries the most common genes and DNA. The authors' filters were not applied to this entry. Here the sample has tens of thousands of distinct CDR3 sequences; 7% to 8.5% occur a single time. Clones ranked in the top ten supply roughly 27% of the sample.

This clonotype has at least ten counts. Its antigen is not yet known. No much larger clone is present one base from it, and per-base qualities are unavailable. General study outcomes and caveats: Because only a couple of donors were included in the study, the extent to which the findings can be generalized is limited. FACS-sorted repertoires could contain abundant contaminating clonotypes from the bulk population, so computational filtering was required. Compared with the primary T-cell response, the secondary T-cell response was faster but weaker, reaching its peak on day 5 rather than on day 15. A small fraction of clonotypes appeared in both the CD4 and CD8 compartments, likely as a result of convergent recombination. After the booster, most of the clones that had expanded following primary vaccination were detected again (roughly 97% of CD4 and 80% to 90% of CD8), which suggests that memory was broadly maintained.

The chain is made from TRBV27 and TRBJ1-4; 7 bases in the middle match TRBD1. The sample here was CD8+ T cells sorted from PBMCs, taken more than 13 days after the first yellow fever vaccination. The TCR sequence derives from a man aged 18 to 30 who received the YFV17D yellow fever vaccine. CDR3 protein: CASSTGATNEKLFF. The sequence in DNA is TGTGCCAGCAGTACAGGGGCAACTAATGAAAAACTGTTTTTT.